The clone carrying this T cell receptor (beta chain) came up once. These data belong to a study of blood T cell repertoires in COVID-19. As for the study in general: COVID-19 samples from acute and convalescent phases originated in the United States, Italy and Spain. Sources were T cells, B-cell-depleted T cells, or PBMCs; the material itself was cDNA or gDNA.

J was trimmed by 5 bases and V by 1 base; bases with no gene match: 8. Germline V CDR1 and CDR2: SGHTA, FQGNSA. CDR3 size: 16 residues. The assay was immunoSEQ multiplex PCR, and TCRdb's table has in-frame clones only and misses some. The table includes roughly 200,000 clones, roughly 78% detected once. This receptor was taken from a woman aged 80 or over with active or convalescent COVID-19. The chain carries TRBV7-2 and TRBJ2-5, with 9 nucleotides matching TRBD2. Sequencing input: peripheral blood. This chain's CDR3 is CASSLDAGGLYETQYF. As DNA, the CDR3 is TGTGCCAGCAGCTTAGATGCGGGGGGGCTTTACGAGACCCAGTACTTC.